These 27 T cell receptor beta chains originate from one sample sequenced in a study of blood T cell repertoires in COVID-19. Assay: immunoSEQ multiplex PCR; the TCRdb copy retains only in-frame clones and omits some. The data hold about 210,000 clones, with about 79% observed a single time. Sequences were obtained from peripheral blood. The receptors stem from a man aged 50 or older with active or convalescent COVID-19.

The chain has TRBV5-4 and TRBJ2-2, with D possibly matching TRBD1 (5 bases). CDR3 length: 17 residues. Germline-derived CDR1 and CDR2 are SGHNT and YYREEE (reference sequence). Trimming took 0 bases from V and 2 from J, leaving 14 bases between them. The CDR3: CASSLGAWGGNTGELFF. CDR3 sequence (DNA): TGTGCCAGCAGCTTGGGGGCCTGGGGCGGAAACACCGGGGAGCTGTTTTTT.

The chain has TRBV6-4 and TRBJ1-4, with D perhaps matching TRBD1 (5 bases). Trimming stripped 6 bases from V and 5 bases from J, with 22 bases between. Germline V gene lookup returns CDR1 MRHNA and CDR2 SNTAGT. The CDR3 is 17 residues long. CDR3 nucleotides: TGTGCCAGCAGGACACAGGACCGACCACAGTTCAATGAAAAACTGTTTTTT. This codes for CASRTQDRPQFNEKLFF.

This clone was observed a handful of times. The rearrangement joins TRBV6-6 to TRBJ2-5, with 8 bases lining up with TRBD1. V dropped 4 bases and J dropped 7; count of bases not matched to a gene: 8. This CDR3 is 14 amino acids long. Germline-derived CDR1 and CDR2 are MNHNY and SVGAGI (reference sequence). CDR3 sequence (DNA): TGTGCCAGCAGTTCGGACAGGGCAATCGGGACCCAGTACTTC. This encodes CASSSDRAIGTQYF.

The rearrangement links TRBV29-1 to TRBJ1-3; D is undetermined. The CDR3 sequence is 14 residues long. The germline V gene encodes CDR1 SQVTM and CDR2 ANQGSEA. The germline V and J ends were trimmed by 6 bases and 0 bases, with 12 bases remaining between them. CDR3 nucleotides: TGCAGCGTGGAGGCAGAACTCTCTGGAAACACCATATATTTT. Protein product: CSVEAELSGNTIYF.

CDR3: CASSIQGAVGYGYTF. CDR3 in DNA: TGTGCCAGCAGTATACAGGGGGCGGTTGGCTATGGCTACACCTTC. This rearrangement joins TRBV28 to TRBJ1-2; 9 nucleotides align to TRBD1. The V segment lost 5 bases and the J segment 4 bases; nucleotides outside the gene matches: 8. The CDR3 has 15 amino acids. The V gene's germline CDR1 is MDHEN and CDR2 SYDVKM.

In nucleotides, the CDR3 is TGTGCCAGCTCTAAGGACAGGGGACTGTTGTCCTACGAGCAGTACTTC. It yields the protein CASSKDRGLLSYEQYF. The chain is built from TRBV18 and TRBJ2-7, with 9 bases matching TRBD1. V lost 6 bases to trimming and J lost 1 base; unmatched junction nucleotides: 10. This CDR3 has 16 amino acids. Germline V gene lookup returns CDR1 KGHSH and CDR2 LQKENI.

The chain combines TRBV14 with TRBJ1-1; no reliable D call. In germline, CDR1 is SGHDN, CDR2 FVKESK. This CDR3 region has 15 residues. V gave up 4 bases and J gave up 2 bases, with 14 bases separating them. In DNA, the CDR3 is TGTGCCAGCAGCCCCTTTAGGCCAGGAAACACTGAAGCTTTCTTT. Translating gives CASSPFRPGNTEAFF.

With regard to this clone: One junction end does not reproduce the germline sequence, and a read error may be involved. The CDR3, as DNA: TGCAGCGCTGAAACGGGACAGGGGTTCCATGAGCAGTTCTTC. Its translation is CSAETGQGFHEQFF. V usage is TRBV29-1 and J usage is TRBJ2-1; TRBD1 matches at 10 bases. The CDR3 extends over 14 amino acids. In germline, CDR1 is SQVTM, CDR2 ANQGSEA.

The chain has TRBV9 and TRBJ2-1, with TRBD2 identical over 7 bases. V gave up 3 bases and J gave up 6 bases; unmatched junction bases: 6. The CDR3 runs to 14 residues. Germline-derived CDR1 and CDR2 are SGDLS and YYNGEE. CDR3 bases: TGTGCCAGCAGCGCTAGCGGACGAGGCAATGAGCAGTTCTTC. It specifies CASSASGRGNEQFF.

Remarks on this clone: Other nucleotide sequences in the sample specify the same CDR3. This chain connects TRBV3-1 (or the pseudogene TRBV3-2) to TRBJ1-6, with 11 nucleotides matching TRBD1. This CDR3 is 14 amino acids long. Germline assignment: CDR1 LGHDT and CDR2 YNNKEL (reference sequence). V dropped 5 bases and J dropped 10; count of bases not matched to a gene: 4. The CDR3 is CASSLGTGGSPLHF. The CDR3 DNA follows: TGTGCCAGCAGCTTAGGGACAGGGGGGTCACCCCTCCACTTT.

This sequence joins TRBV2 and TRBJ2-3; TRBD2 aligns across 7 bases. This CDR3 is 15 amino acids long. Germline V gene lookup returns CDR1 SNHLY and CDR2 FYNNEI. The V segment lost 1 base and the J segment 6 bases; nucleotides outside the gene matches: 7. The DNA of the CDR3 is TGTGCCAGCAGTGAAGGGTGGACGCGGGAGGATACGCAGTATTTT. This gives the protein CASSEGWTREDTQYF.

The chain has TRBV5-4 and TRBJ1-4, with D tentatively TRBD1 (6 bases). Germline V CDR1 and CDR2: SGHNT, YYREEE (reference sequence). The CDR3 spans 16 residues. V lost 4 bases and J 8 bases, leaving 21 bases between the germline ends. CDR3: CASSLSGGQLGEKLFF. The CDR3 nucleotides read TGTGCCAGCAGCCTCTCGGGGGGCCAATTGGGAGAAAAACTGTTTTTT.

Only a few counts were recorded for this clone. V and J are TRBV28 and TRBJ1-2; D gene ambiguous. There are 15 residues in the CDR3. The V and J ends lost 2 bases and 8 bases respectively, with 18 bases between them. Germline V gives CDR1 MDHEN, CDR2 SYDVKM. This chain's CDR3 is CASSLSRVGLGGYTF. The CDR3 DNA follows: TGTGCCAGCAGTTTAAGTAGGGTCGGACTAGGGGGCTACACCTTC.

The chain links TRBV5-6 to TRBJ2-1; D possibly corresponds to TRBD1 (7 bases). This CDR3 has 15 amino acids. The germline V gene has CDR1 SGHDT and CDR2 YYEEEE. Trimming removed 0 bases from V and 5 bases from J, with 12 bases in between. The CDR3 bases are TGTGCCAGCAGCTTGGCAGGGGGGTCCCACAATGAGCAGTTCTTC. Protein sequence: CASSLAGGSHNEQFF.

This chain connects TRBV18 to TRBJ1-2; 7 nucleotides line up with TRBD1. Per the germline V gene, CDR1 is KGHSH and CDR2 is LQKENI. The CDR3 runs to 13 residues. J was trimmed by 0 bases and V by 5 bases; bases with no gene match: 0. The CDR3 region is CASSGQANYGYTF. The CDR3 nucleotides read TGTGCCAGCTCAGGACAGGCTAACTATGGCTACACCTTC. Combining the CDR3 with reference TRBV18 and TRBJ1-2 gives the whole variable domain NAGVMQNPRHLVRRRGQEARLRCSPMKGHSHVYWYRQLPEEGLKFMVYLQKENIIDESGMPKERFSAEFPKEGPSILRIQQVVRGDSAAYFCASSGQANYGYTFGSGTRLTVV.

This chain joins TRBV7-2 and TRBJ1-6; 8 positions agree with TRBD1. Germline V gene data show CDR1 as SGHTA and CDR2 as FQGNSA. The CDR3 contains 14 residues. The trim removed 1 base at V and 12 bases at J, leaving 5 bases unmatched. CDR3 sequence (DNA): TGTGCCAGCAGCTTAGGGACAGGGAGCCTACCCCTCCACTTT. Encoded protein: CASSLGTGSLPLHF.

This clone has ten or more counts. The J gene is TRBJ2-3, the V gene TRBV7-3; 7 nucleotides line up with TRBD1. V shed 5 bases, J shed 9 bases, and the junction held 8 bases outside the gene matches. This CDR3 comprises 13 residues. Germline CDR1 is SGHTA and CDR2 is FQGTGA. Here the CDR3 DNA reads TGTGCCAGCAGCCTCCGACAGGGCGGAACGCAGTATTTT. Its translation: CASSLRQGGTQYF. The variable domain in full, with the rest retrieved from reference TRBV7-3 and TRBJ2-3, is GAGVSQTPSNKVTEKGKYVELRCDPISGHTALYWYRQSLGQGPEFLIYFQGTGAADDSGLPNDRFFAVRPEGSVSTLKIQRTERGDSAVYLCASSLRQGGTQYFGPGTRLTVL.

This chain connects TRBV5-1 to TRBJ1-1; 9 nucleotides match TRBD1. The CDR3 is 15 amino acids. V dropped 4 bases and J dropped 5; count of bases not matched to a gene: 9. The germline CDR1 and CDR2 sequences are SGHRS and YFSETQ. The CDR3 loop reads CASSTTQGARTEAFF. DNA of the CDR3: TGCGCCAGCAGCACTACACAGGGGGCGAGGACTGAAGCTTTCTTT. The full variable domain, completed using reference TRBV5-1 and TRBJ1-1, is KAGVTQTPRYLIKTRGQQVTLSCSPISGHRSVSWYQQTPGQGLQFLFEYFSETQRNKGNFPGRFSGRQFSNSRSEMNVSTLELGDSALYLCASSTTQGARTEAFFGQGTRLTVV.

In this sample, this clone turned up once. The chain has TRBV12-3 or TRBV12-4 and TRBJ1-2; no firm D call. CDR3 size: 12 residues. V was trimmed by 3 bases and J by 6 bases, leaving 8 bases between them. Here the CDR3 reads CASSFTGNGYTF. The CDR3 DNA sequence: TGTGCCAGCAGTTTTACCGGGAATGGCTACACCTTC.

The chain combines TRBV29-1 with TRBJ2-5; 15 bases are shared with TRBD2. J lost 9 bases, V lost 1 base, and 24 bases had no gene match. CDR3 length: 21 residues. Germline CDR1 and CDR2: SQVTM and ANQGSEA. The CDR3: CSVEAVWGPGTSGGWKAPQYF. The CDR3 DNA follows: TGCAGCGTTGAAGCGGTGTGGGGCCCCGGGACTAGCGGGGGGTGGAAGGCACCCCAGTACTTC.

V and J are TRBV28 and TRBJ2-3; D not resolved. This CDR3 has 14 amino acids. Trimming shortened V by 5 bases and J by 0 bases, and 9 bases separated the two germline ends. CDR1 and CDR2 from the germline V gene are MDHEN and SYDVKM. CDR3: CASSRATSTDTQYF. The CDR3 DNA is TGTGCCAGCAGTCGAGCCACTAGCACAGATACGCAGTATTTT. Combining the CDR3 with reference TRBV28 and TRBJ2-3 gives the whole variable domain DVKVTQSSRYLVKRTGEKVFLECVQDMDHENMFWYRQDPGLGLRLIYFSYDVKMKEKGDIPEGYSVSREKKERFSLILESASTNQTSMYLCASSRATSTDTQYFGPGTRLTVL.

The table lists this clone with a count of one. The gene calls are TRBV5-6 and TRBJ2-7; 7 positions agree with TRBD1. CDR1 is SGHDT, CDR2 YYEEEE, per germline. The J segment lost 0 bases and the V segment lost 3 bases, leaving 12 bases of the junction unmatched. The CDR3 has 17 amino acids. The CDR3, as DNA: TGTGCCAGCAGCTGGGCTACCGGGACAGCCTTCTCCTACGAGCAGTACTTC. Translation gives CASSWATGTAFSYEQYF.

In nucleotides, the CDR3 is TGTGCCAGCAGTTTCTATTACGAGCAGTACTTC. This sequence encodes CASSFYYEQYF. The gene calls are TRBV12-3 or TRBV12-4 and TRBJ2-7; D remains ambiguous. V lost 3 bases and J lost 4, with 4 bases in between. The CDR3 is made up of 11 amino acids.

This clone was detected once. The chain uses TRBV7-9 and TRBJ2-5; D perhaps matches TRBD2 (7 bases). V was clipped by 8 bases and J by 3 bases, with 19 bases between them. Germline V gene sequence: CDR1 SEHNR, CDR2 FQNEAQ (reference sequence). The CDR3 has 15 residues. This CDR3 reads CASQGGGGTKETQYF. In DNA form, the CDR3 reads TGTGCCAGCCAAGGGGGAGGAGGGACTAAAGAGACCCAGTACTTC.

The table lists this clone with a count of one. This chain connects TRBV9 to TRBJ2-1; the D gene is possibly TRBD1 (6 bases). The CDR3 totals 15 residues. Germline lookup yields CDR1 SGDLS and CDR2 YYNGEE. Trimming took 4 bases from V and 10 from J, leaving 21 bases between them. The CDR3 spells CASSPRGSLQGEQFF. CDR3 in DNA: TGTGCCAGCAGCCCGAGAGGGTCCCTTCAGGGGGAGCAGTTCTTC.

The V and J genes are TRBV12-3 or TRBV12-4 and TRBJ1-1; tentative D call: TRBD1 (5 bases). Trimming took 2 bases from V and 11 from J, leaving 9 bases between them. The CDR3 sequence is 11 residues long. The CDR3 sequence is CASSLSGEAFF. CDR3 DNA sequence: TGTGCCAGCAGTTTATCGGGGGAGGCTTTCTTT.

The chain's CDR3 is CASSLASQGTNEKLFF. The DNA for the CDR3 is TGCGCCAGCAGCTTGGCCAGTCAGGGAACTAATGAAAAACTGTTTTTT. This sequence joins TRBV5-1 and TRBJ1-4; TRBD1 might be the D (5 bases). There are 16 residues in the CDR3. Trimming removed 0 bases at V and 1 base at J, with 10 bases between. Germline CDR1 reads SGHRS; CDR2 reads YFSETQ. Looking up the rest from reference TRBV5-1 and TRBJ1-4 gives the full variable domain: KAGVTQTPRYLIKTRGQQVTLSCSPISGHRSVSWYQQTPGQGLQFLFEYFSETQRNKGNFPGRFSGRQFSNSRSEMNVSTLELGDSALYLCASSLASQGTNEKLFFGSGTQLSVL.